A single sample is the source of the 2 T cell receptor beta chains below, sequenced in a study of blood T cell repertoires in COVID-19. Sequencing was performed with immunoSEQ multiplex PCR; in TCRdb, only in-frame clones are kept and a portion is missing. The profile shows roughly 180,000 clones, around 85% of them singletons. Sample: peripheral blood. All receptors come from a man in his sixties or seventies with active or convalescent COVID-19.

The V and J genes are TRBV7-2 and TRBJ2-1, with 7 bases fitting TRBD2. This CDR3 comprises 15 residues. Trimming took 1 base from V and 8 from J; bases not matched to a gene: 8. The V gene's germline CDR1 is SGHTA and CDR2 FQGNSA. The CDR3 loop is CASSLVAGGWDEQFF. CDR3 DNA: TGTGCCAGCAGCTTAGTAGCGGGTGGGTGGGATGAGCAGTTCTTC. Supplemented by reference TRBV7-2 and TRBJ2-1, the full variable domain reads GAGVSQSPSNKVTEKGKDVELRCDPISGHTALYWYRQSLGQGLEFLIYFQGNSAPDKSGLPSDRFSAERTGGSVSTLTIQRTQQEDSAVYLCASSLVAGGWDEQFFGPGTRLTVL.

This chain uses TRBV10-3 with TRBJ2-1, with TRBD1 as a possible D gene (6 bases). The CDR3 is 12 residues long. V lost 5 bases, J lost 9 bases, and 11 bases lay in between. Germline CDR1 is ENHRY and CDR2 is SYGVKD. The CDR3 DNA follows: TGTGCCATCAGTCTACAGGGAGCTGAGCAGTTCTTC. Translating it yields CAISLQGAEQFF.